This entry lists 21 T cell receptor beta chains sequenced from one sample in a study of cytomegalovirus exposure and HLA in healthy donors. The study ran its PCR with 60 Vbeta and 13 Jbeta primers. Assay: immunoSEQ multiplex PCR; the TCRdb copy retains only in-frame clones and omits some. Seen here are 150,000 to 200,000 clones, 80% to 90% observed once, and the top ten hold 4.9%. Material for sequencing was PBMCs. These receptors all stem from a woman under 30 in good health and CMV-seropositive.

The chain links TRBV6-1 to TRBJ2-3, with D possibly TRBD1 on 6 matching bases. Between the trimmed V and J ends, which lost 10 bases and 5 bases, there was a span of 22 bases. Germline CDR1 reads MNHNS; CDR2 reads SASEGT. The CDR3 runs to 15 residues. This CDR3 is CATVPGTGWKDTQYF. CDR3 coding DNA: TGTGCCACCGTCCCCGGCACAGGGTGGAAAGATACGCAGTATTTT.

The chain has TRBV5-8 and TRBJ1-2; 9 nucleotides line up with TRBD1. J lost 6 bases, V lost 4 bases, and 13 bases had no gene match. CDR1 and CDR2 (germline): SGHTS, YDEGEE. The CDR3 has 16 amino acids. The CDR3 loop reads CASSPGTGRLPDGYTF. The CDR3 nucleotides are TGTGCCAGCAGCCCCGGGACAGGGCGCCTCCCGGATGGCTACACCTTC.

This chain joins TRBV9 and TRBJ1-1; D is possibly TRBD1 (5 bases). Germline loops: CDR1 SGDLS, CDR2 YYNGEE. Trimming pared 0 bases from V and 1 base from J, leaving 16 bases between. The CDR3 is 17 residues long. The CDR3 DNA is TGTGCCAGCAGCGTAGCTACGATGGAAGGGGCGAACACTGAAGCTTTCTTT. Translating gives CASSVATMEGANTEAFF.

This chain joins TRBV18 and TRBJ2-7; 7 bases line up with TRBD1. The CDR3 runs to 15 residues. Germline V gene sequence: CDR1 KGHSH, CDR2 LQKENI. J lost 1 base, V lost 4 bases, and 7 bases had no gene match. The CDR3 DNA follows: TGTGCCAGCTCACAACTTCCGGGACAGTCCTACGAGCAGTACTTC. Protein sequence: CASSQLPGQSYEQYF. Full variable domain (rest looked up from reference TRBV18 and TRBJ2-7): NAGVMQNPRHLVRRRGQEARLRCSPMKGHSHVYWYRQLPEEGLKFMVYLQKENIIDESGMPKERFSAEFPKEGPSILRIQQVVRGDSAAYFCASSQLPGQSYEQYFGPGTRLTVT.

The genes are TRBV27 and TRBJ1-1, with a tentative D call TRBD1 (5 bases). V gave up 11 bases and J gave up 1 base, with 14 bases separating them. CDR1 and CDR2 from the germline V gene are MNHEY and SMNVEV (reference sequence). The CDR3 loop spans 13 amino acids. CDR3 amino acids: CAARPGQNTEAFF. The CDR3 DNA is TGTGCCGCCCGGCCAGGGCAGAACACTGAAGCTTTCTTT.

V and J are TRBV5-1 and TRBJ1-5, with a possible D match to TRBD1 (6 bases). CDR1 and CDR2 from the germline V gene are SGHRS and YFSETQ. The CDR3 contains 14 residues. V dropped 0 bases and J dropped 7 bases, with 11 bases sitting between them. CDR3 in amino acids: CASSLVGGEQPQHF. The CDR3 DNA reads TGCGCCAGCAGCTTGGTAGGGGGAGAACAGCCCCAGCATTTT.

V gene TRBV5-1 combines with J gene TRBJ2-5; TRBD2 might be the D (6 bases). The V end was cut by 4 bases, the J end by 4 bases, with 14 bases between. The CDR3 sequence is 14 residues long. The germline V gene has CDR1 SGHRS and CDR2 YFSETQ. The CDR3: CASSPFGGLETQYF. CDR3 DNA: TGCGCCAGCAGCCCCTTCGGAGGGTTAGAGACCCAGTACTTC.

The chain uses TRBV28 and TRBJ1-5; D possibly corresponds to TRBD1 (5 bases). Germline lookup yields CDR1 MDHEN and CDR2 SYDVKM. V lost 4 bases and J 2 bases, leaving 18 bases between the germline ends. The CDR3 length is 17 residues. As DNA, the CDR3 is TGTGCCAGCAGTTCGCCCGGGAGGGGCGGGGGCAATCAGCCCCAGCATTTT. This translates into CASSSPGRGGGNQPQHF.

The genes are TRBV19 and TRBJ1-4; 7 nucleotides agree with TRBD1. V lost 5 bases to trimming and J lost 8 bases; unmatched junction nucleotides: 11. The CDR3 runs 15 residues. Per the germline V gene, CDR1 is LNHDA and CDR2 is SQIVND (reference sequence). The CDR3 sequence: CASSPTGVAFEKLFF. The CDR3 bases are TGTGCCAGTAGTCCAACAGGGGTCGCGTTCGAAAAACTGTTTTTT.

This clone was seen a few times. The chain couples TRBV11-2 to TRBJ2-5; 12 nucleotides align to TRBD1. The CDR3 sequence is 16 residues long. CDR1 is SGHAT and CDR2 is FQNNGV in the germline V gene. The trim removed 0 bases at V and 4 bases at J, leaving 3 bases unmatched. The CDR3, as DNA: TGTGCCAGCAGCTTAGAGGGACAGGGGGCTGGAGAGACCCAGTACTTC. This encodes CASSLEGQGAGETQYF.

There are a few counts of this clone. This chain links TRBV28 with TRBJ1-1; 7 positions match TRBD1. Germline trimming cut 5 bases from V and 11 bases from J; bases unmatched to any gene: 8. The CDR3 covers 12 residues. Per the germline V gene, CDR1 is MDHEN and CDR2 is SYDVKM. CDR3 in amino acids: CASSPKTGRAFF. The CDR3 DNA is TGTGCCAGCAGTCCCAAGACAGGGCGGGCTTTCTTT.

The chain has TRBV27 and TRBJ2-7, with 12 bases aligning to TRBD1. There are 13 residues in the CDR3. Germline lookup yields CDR1 MNHEY and CDR2 SMNVEV (reference sequence). The junction had 5 bases not matched to a gene; V was cut back by 8 bases and J by 6 bases. CDR3 nucleotides: TGTGCCAGCGGCCGGGACAGGGGGCGCGAGCAGTACTTC. This codes for CASGRDRGREQYF.

This chain joins TRBV5-6 and TRBJ2-7; a weak D match, TRBD2 (6 bases). The CDR3 spans 19 residues. Trimming stripped 0 bases from V and 4 bases from J, with 26 bases between. Germline lookup yields CDR1 SGHDT and CDR2 YYEEEE. CDR3 amino acids: CASSLASRGLQNRFYEQYF. The CDR3 DNA sequence: TGTGCCAGCAGCTTGGCCTCTCGGGGGTTACAGAACCGATTTTACGAGCAGTACTTC.

The chain has TRBV27 and TRBJ1-5; maybe TRBD1 (6 bases). The CDR3 is 15 residues long. Germline CDR1 MNHEY, CDR2 SMNVEV (reference sequence). Trimming took 1 base from V and 7 from J, leaving 14 bases between them. Here the CDR3 reads CASSLFWGGGQPQHF. The CDR3 DNA reads as TGTGCCAGCAGTTTATTCTGGGGAGGGGGGCAGCCCCAGCATTTT.

The V call is TRBV27, the J call TRBJ2-7; D uncertain. Deletions cut 0 bases from V and 5 bases from J, with 8 bases between. CDR3 size: 13 residues. Per germline, CDR1 MNHEY and CDR2 SMNVEV (reference sequence). In nucleotides, the CDR3 is TGTGCCAGCAGTTTATCGAGGTGGGACGAGCAGTACTTC. Its protein is CASSLSRWDEQYF.

The chain couples TRBV18 to TRBJ1-1; D perhaps matches TRBD1 (6 bases). Trimming cost V 1 base and J 2 bases, with 8 bases left between them. Germline V gene data show CDR1 as KGHSH and CDR2 as LQKENI. This CDR3 is built from 14 residues. For the CDR3, the DNA is TGTGCCAGCTCACCACGGGGGCTCAACACTGAAGCTTTCTTT. Protein: CASSPRGLNTEAFF.

The chain joins TRBV4-3 to TRBJ1-1; 8 bases align to TRBD1. With V trimmed by 7 bases and J by 0 bases, 16 bases remained unmatched. CDR3 length equals 18 residues. CDR1 and CDR2 (germline): LGHNA, YSLEER. The CDR3 nucleotides are TGCGCCAGCAACCGGGGGTCGTACAGGGGGGTGATGAACACTGAAGCTTTCTTT. Translated, it gives CASNRGSYRGVMNTEAFF.

The chain joins TRBV11-2 to TRBJ1-1, with D possibly being TRBD1 (6 bases). Germline CDR1 reads SGHAT; CDR2 reads FQNNGV. The CDR3 contains 16 residues. The V end lost 2 bases, the J end lost 3 bases, and 16 bases lay between the germline ends. In DNA, the CDR3 is TGTGCCAGCAGCTTAAGTCGTACAGGGATAGACACTGAAGCTTTCTTT. Translating it yields CASSLSRTGIDTEAFF.

This sequence joins TRBV5-8 and TRBJ2-2, with D possibly being TRBD1 (6 bases). V was shortened by 5 bases and J by 3 bases, with 17 bases between the two germline ends. The CDR3 extends over 16 amino acids. Per germline, CDR1 SGHTS and CDR2 YDEGEE. CDR3 nucleotides: TGTGCCAGCAGACAACTTTACCGGACAGACACCGGGGAGCTGTTTTTT. Amino acid sequence: CASRQLYRTDTGELFF.

This chain links TRBV7-2 with TRBJ2-7, with D perhaps TRBD1 (6 bases). The germline V gene encodes CDR1 SGHTA and CDR2 FQGNSA. With 5 bases removed from V and 4 bases from J, the gap between germline ends came to 15 bases. This CDR3 comprises 14 residues. CDR3 sequence (DNA): TGTGCCAGCAGCCTGGGGGCCGGCGGGTACGAGCAGTACTTC. Translating gives CASSLGAGGYEQYF.

The chain combines TRBV19 with TRBJ1-1, with 7 positions matching TRBD1. Unmatched junction bases numbered 14, after V lost 3 bases and J lost 1 base. CDR3 length equals 18 residues. Germline-derived CDR1 and CDR2 are LNHDA and SQIVND (reference sequence). CDR3 sequence (DNA): TGTGCCAGTAGTATCGCGACAGGGTGGAGTTCTCAGAACACTGAAGCTTTCTTT. This gives the protein CASSIATGWSSQNTEAFF.